The rows below give T cell receptor beta chains drawn from one sample of a study of shared clonotypes between healthy human individuals. Sequencing used immunoSEQ multiplex PCR; TCRdb keeps in-frame clones, though not all of them. The sample has approximately 1.5 million clones, around 98% seen once. The sample consisted of naive CD4+ T cells sorted from blood. Every receptor here comes from a man aged 25-45 years in good health. CDR3s include the opening cysteine and the closing phenylalanine or tryptophan. D genes are given only for firm matches. Size is stated for part of the rows, as once, few or many counts, or as a class when the clone is expanded.

TRBV9	-	TRBJ2-7	TRBD2	CASSARDSGTFNEQYF	TGTGCCAGCAGCGCCCGGGATAGCGGGACTTTTAACGAGCAGTACTTC
TRBV28	-	TRBJ1-4	-	CASMQGDKGLFF	TGTGCCAGCATGCAGGGCGACAAGGGACTGTTTTTT
TRBV13	-	TRBJ2-7	-	CASSFRTGPYEQYF	TGTGCCAGCAGCTTTCGGACTGGACCCTACGAGCAGTACTTC
TRBV5-4	-	TRBJ1-2	-	CASSLRVNYGYTF	TGTGCCAGCAGCTTGAGGGTCAACTATGGCTACACCTTC
TRBV11-2	-	TRBJ2-7	TRBD2	CASSSWGAGGPQEQYF	TGTGCCAGCAGCTCCTGGGGAGCGGGAGGGCCGCAGGAGCAGTACTTC
TRBV5-1	-	TRBJ2-2	TRBD1	CASSLPNDRGAANTGELFF	TGCGCCAGCAGCTTACCTAATGACAGGGGTGCCGCGAACACCGGGGAGCTGTTTTTT
TRBV27	-	TRBJ2-3	TRBD2	CASSSPGGRTDTQYF	TGTGCCAGCAGTTCCCCAGGCGGGAGGACAGATACGCAGTATTTT
TRBV19	-	TRBJ2-3	-	CASRGGSLPDTQYF	TGTGCCAGTAGGGGTGGGAGCCTCCCAGATACGCAGTATTTT
TRBV5-1	-	TRBJ1-2	-	CASSFLSRGTNYGYTF	TGCGCCAGCAGCTTTTTAAGCCGGGGCACTAACTATGGCTACACCTTC
TRBV2	once	TRBJ2-5	-	CASSERLTYQETQYF	TGTGCCAGCAGTGAGCGACTGACGTACCAAGAGACCCAGTACTTC
TRBV13	-	TRBJ1-3	-	CASSPEGVISGNTIYF	TGTGCCAGCAGCCCTGAGGGGGTGATCTCTGGAAACACCATATATTTT
TRBV7-6	-	TRBJ2-3	TRBD1	CASRPGQGSDTQYF	TGTGCCAGCCGACCGGGACAGGGATCAGATACGCAGTATTTT
TRBV11-2	-	TRBJ2-7	-	CASSLWTGPSDEQYF	TGTGCCAGCAGCTTATGGACCGGGCCGTCCGACGAGCAGTACTTC
TRBV6-1	-	TRBJ1-5	-	CATIDRTFPNQPQHF	TGTGCCACCATAGATAGGACATTCCCCAATCAGCCCCAGCATTTT
TRBV30	-	TRBJ2-3	TRBD2	CAWSVLAGDTQYF	TGTGCCTGGAGTGTACTAGCGGGAGATACGCAGTATTTT
TRBV4-2	-	TRBJ2-3	-	CASSLALGANTDTQYF	TGTGCCAGCAGCCTTGCTCTAGGGGCAAATACAGATACGCAGTATTTT
TRBV19	once	TRBJ2-1	-	CASTPARTPFDEQFF	TGTGCCAGTACCCCGGCGCGGACCCCCTTTGATGAGCAGTTCTTC
TRBV5-6	-	TRBJ2-7	-	CASSSRREQYF	TGTGCCAGCAGCTCTAGGAGGGAGCAGTACTTC
TRBV18	-	TRBJ2-7	-	CASSPVQADNYYEQYF	TGTGCCAGCTCACCGGTACAGGCGGATAACTACTACGAGCAGTACTTC
TRBV29-1	-	TRBJ2-5	-	CSVGSGLQETQYF	TGCAGCGTTGGCTCGGGACTCCAAGAGACCCAGTACTTC
TRBV7-3	once	TRBJ2-3	TRBD2	CASSLLAGSTDTQYF	TGTGCCAGCAGCTTGCTAGCGGGAAGCACAGATACGCAGTATTTT
TRBV28	-	TRBJ1-2	TRBD1	CASSFPTRDREDYGYTF	TGTGCCAGCAGTTTCCCTACTCGGGACAGGGAGGACTATGGCTACACCTTC
TRBV4-1	-	TRBJ2-7	TRBD1	CASSQPTGTGGNEQYF	TGCGCCAGCAGCCAGCCCACCGGGACAGGGGGGAACGAGCAGTACTTC
TRBV5-6	once	TRBJ2-5	TRBD1	CASSLDVQGAQETQYF	TGTGCCAGCAGCTTGGACGTCCAGGGGGCCCAAGAGACCCAGTACTTC
TRBV28	-	TRBJ1-1	-	CASSYTVKDTEAFF	TGTGCCAGCAGTTATACAGTGAAGGACACTGAAGCTTTCTTT
TRBV14	-	TRBJ2-3	-	CASSPRRGDTQYF	TGTGCCAGCAGCCCCCGTCGTGGTGATACGCAGTATTTT
TRBV28	-	TRBJ1-2	-	CASNGIAIGYGYTF	TGTGCCAGCAACGGAATAGCGATAGGTTATGGCTACACCTTC
TRBV4-3	-	TRBJ1-1	-	CASSQDHLGGVNTEAFF	TGCGCCAGCAGCCAAGATCACCTGGGCGGAGTGAACACTGAAGCTTTCTTT